This note documents a single T cell receptor (beta chain) sequence. The data were taken from a study of patients and donors after allogeneic stem cell transplantation. TCRdb re-called the RT-PCR reads with MiXCR, one entry per CDR3 protein. Counted here are fewer than 30,000 distinct CDR3 sequences, about 8% occurring once; the ten biggest clones make up around 50%. The receptor was isolated from a human donor who was either an allogeneic HSCT recipient or a stem cell or donor lymphocyte infusion donor (not recorded which). It is not recorded whose cells these are; they may come from a transplant donor. Sequenced sample: blood, either unsorted or a sorted T cell fraction (not recorded which).

In DNA form, the CDR3 reads TGCAGTGCTGGGGACAGGGGAGGTCGCAATGAGCAGTTCTTC. This translates into CSAGDRGGRNEQFF. The V and J genes are TRBV20-1 and TRBJ2-1; 10 nucleotides match TRBD1. The ends lost 5 bases at V and 6 bases at J; junction bases unmatched: 7. The germline V gene encodes CDR1 DFQATT and CDR2 SNEGSKA (reference sequence). This CDR3 contains 14 residues.